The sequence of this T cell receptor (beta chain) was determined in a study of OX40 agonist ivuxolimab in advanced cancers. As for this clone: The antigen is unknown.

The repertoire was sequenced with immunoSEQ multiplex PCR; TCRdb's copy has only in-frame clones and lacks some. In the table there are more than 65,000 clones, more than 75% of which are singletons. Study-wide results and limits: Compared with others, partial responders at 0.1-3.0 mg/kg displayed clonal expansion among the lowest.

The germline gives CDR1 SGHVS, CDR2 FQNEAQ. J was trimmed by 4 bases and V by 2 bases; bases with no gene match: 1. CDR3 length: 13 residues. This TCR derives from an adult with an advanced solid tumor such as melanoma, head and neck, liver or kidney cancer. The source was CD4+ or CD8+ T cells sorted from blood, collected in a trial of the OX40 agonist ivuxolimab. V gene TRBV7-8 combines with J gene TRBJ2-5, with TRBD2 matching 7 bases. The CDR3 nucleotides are TGTGCCAGCAGCTTAACGGGGGGAGAGACCCAGTACTTC. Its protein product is CASSLTGGETQYF.